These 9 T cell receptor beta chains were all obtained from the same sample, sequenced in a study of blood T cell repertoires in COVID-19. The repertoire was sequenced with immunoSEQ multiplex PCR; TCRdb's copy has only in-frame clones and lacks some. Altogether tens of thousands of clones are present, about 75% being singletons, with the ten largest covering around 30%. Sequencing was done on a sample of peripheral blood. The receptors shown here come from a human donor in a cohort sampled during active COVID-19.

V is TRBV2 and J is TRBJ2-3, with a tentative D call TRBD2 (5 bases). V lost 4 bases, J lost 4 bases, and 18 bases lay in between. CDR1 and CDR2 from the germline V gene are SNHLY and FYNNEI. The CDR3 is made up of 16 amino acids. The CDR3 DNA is TGTGCCAGCAGTGTCAATAGCAGGAGGTTGGCAGATACGCAGTATTTT. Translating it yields CASSVNSRRLADTQYF.

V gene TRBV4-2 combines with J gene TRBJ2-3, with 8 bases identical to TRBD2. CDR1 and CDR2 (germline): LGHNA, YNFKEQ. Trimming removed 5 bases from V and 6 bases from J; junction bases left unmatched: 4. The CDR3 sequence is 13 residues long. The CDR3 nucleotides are TGTGCCAGCAGCTTCGAGCGGGAGGATACGCAGTATTTT. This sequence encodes CASSFEREDTQYF.

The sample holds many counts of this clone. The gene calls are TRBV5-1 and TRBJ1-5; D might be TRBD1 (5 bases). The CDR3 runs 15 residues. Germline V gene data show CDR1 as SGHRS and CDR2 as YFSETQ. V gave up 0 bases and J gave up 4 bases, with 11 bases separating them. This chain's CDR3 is CASSLVPGGNQPQHF. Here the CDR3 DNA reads TGCGCCAGCAGCTTGGTCCCCGGGGGTAATCAGCCCCAGCATTTT.

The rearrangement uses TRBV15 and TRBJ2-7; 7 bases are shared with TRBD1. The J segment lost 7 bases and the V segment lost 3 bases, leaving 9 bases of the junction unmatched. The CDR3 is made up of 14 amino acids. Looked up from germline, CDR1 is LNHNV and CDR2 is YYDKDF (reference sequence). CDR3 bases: TGTGCCACCAGCAGTACGGACAGGTTTGGAGAGCAGTACTTC. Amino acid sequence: CATSSTDRFGEQYF.

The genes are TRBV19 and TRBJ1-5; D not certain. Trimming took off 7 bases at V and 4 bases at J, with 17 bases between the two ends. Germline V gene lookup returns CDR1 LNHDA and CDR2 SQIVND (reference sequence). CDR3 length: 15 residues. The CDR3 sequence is CASTLGERLNQPQHF. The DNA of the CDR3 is TGTGCCAGTACCCTCGGTGAGAGATTAAATCAGCCCCAGCATTTT.

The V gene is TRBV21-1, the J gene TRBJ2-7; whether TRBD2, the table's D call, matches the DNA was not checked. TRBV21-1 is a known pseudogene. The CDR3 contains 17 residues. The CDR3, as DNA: TGTGCCAGCAGCCCGCGGCCTTTTAGCGGGAGGATCTACGAGCAGTACTTC. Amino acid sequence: CASSPRPFSGRIYEQYF.

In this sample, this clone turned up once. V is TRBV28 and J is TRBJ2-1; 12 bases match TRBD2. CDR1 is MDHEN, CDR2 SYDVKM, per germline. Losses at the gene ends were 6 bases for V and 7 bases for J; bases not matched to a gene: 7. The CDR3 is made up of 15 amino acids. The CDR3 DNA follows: TGTGCCAGCAGCCCGACTAGCGGGAGACTTAATGAGCAGTTCTTC. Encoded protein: CASSPTSGRLNEQFF.

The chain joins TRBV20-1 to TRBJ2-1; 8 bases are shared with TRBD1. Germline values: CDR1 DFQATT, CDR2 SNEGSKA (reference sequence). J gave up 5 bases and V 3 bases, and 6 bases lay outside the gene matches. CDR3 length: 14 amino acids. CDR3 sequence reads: CSASDRGKNNEQFF. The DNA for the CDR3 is TGCAGTGCTAGTGACAGGGGCAAAAACAATGAGCAGTTCTTC.

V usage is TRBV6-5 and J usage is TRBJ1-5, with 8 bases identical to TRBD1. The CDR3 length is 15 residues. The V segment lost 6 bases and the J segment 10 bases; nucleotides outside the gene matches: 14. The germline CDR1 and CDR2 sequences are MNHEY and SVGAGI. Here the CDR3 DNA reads TGTGCCAGCAGCGGGGGACAGGTAATAATCTATCCCCAGCATTTT. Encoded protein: CASSGGQVIIYPQHF.